This T cell receptor (beta chain) emerged from a study of blood T cell repertoires in COVID-19. From germline, CDR1 is SGHAT and CDR2 FQNNGV. This CDR3 has 14 residues. Trimming took 1 base from V and 11 from J, leaving 17 bases between them. As originally analysed: Scientists estimated how many nucleated cells there were by amplifying reference gene primers. Profiling relied on immunoSEQ multiplex PCR, and the TCRdb table lists in-frame clones only, not all of them. The V and J calls and clone size are taken from that table; D and trimming were inferred from the DNA. The sample lists some 340,000 clones, more than 90% occurring once.

The sample taken for sequencing was PBMCs or T cells enriched from blood (not recorded which). This chain connects TRBV11-2 to TRBJ1-1, with a tentative D call TRBD1 (5 bases). The clonotype originates from a woman aged 25 to 39 who had been exposed to COVID-19. The CDR3 nucleotides read TGTGCCAGCAGCTTAGGATTTGGGGGGGTTGGTGCTTTCTTT. As protein: CASSLGFGGVGAFF. Complete variable domain (other parts from reference TRBV11-2 and TRBJ1-1): EAGVAQSPRYKIIEKRQSVAFWCNPISGHATLYWYQQILGQGPKLLIQFQNNGVVDDSQLPKDRFSAERLKGVDSTLKIQPAKLEDSAVYLCASSLGFGGVGAFFGQGTRLTVV.